This T cell receptor (beta chain) stems from a study of T cell changes during pregnancy in multiple sclerosis (dated by TCRdb to about 2019). At the level of the whole study: The study examined how the T cell repertoire changed over the course of pregnancy in women with multiple sclerosis.

The CDR3 contains 17 residues, cysteine and phenylalanine counted. Of the read, only the CDR3 DNA is kept; its 51 bases are in frame from base 1. Trimming accounts for 0 bases at V and 0 bases at J, while the number of junction bases matched to no gene is 4. CDR1 and CDR2 were assigned from the germline V gene (reference sequence) as SGHNT and YYREEE. This clone was detected a few times. Its antigen has not been determined. Per-base quality was not reported, and no clone a single base away is much larger than it. To prepare the library, the immunoSEQ multiplex PCR assay was applied. TCRdb stores this immuneACCESS table with in-frame sequences only. Part of the clones is absent; in the studies checked, under half of the shortfall reflects unresolved V genes, and no reason is known for the rest. The sample records some 31,000 clones, more than 90% of which are singletons. The ten largest clones represent 5.7% of the sample.

The chain is made from TRBV5-4 and TRBJ2-1, and 9 bases in between align with TRBD2. The TCR was taken from a female donor with multiple sclerosis, enrolled in a pregnancy study. Source: CD8+ T cells from peripheral blood mononuclear cells, taken before pregnancy. At the DNA level, the sequence is TGTGCCAGCAGCTTGGTCGGCGGGAGGGCCTCCTACAATGAGCAGTTCTTC. Its protein is CASSLVGGRASYNEQFF.